This T cell receptor beta chain came from a study of shared clonotypes between healthy human individuals. As for this clone: Its antigen is as yet unknown.

Study observations and caveats: Memory subsets generally showed smaller estimated richness than naive subsets did. Among several donors, roughly 5% of naive CD4 clonotypes were found in common.

CD8 cells regarded as naive lacked CD45RO, were positively chosen for CCR7, and omitted terminally differentiated effector memory CD45RA+ cells. Assay execution proceeded at the deep level. TCRdb keeps only in-frame clones here, not all; method: immunoSEQ multiplex PCR. The table has about 2 million clones, approximately 94% seen once; the top ten hold around 1.1%. Specimen: naive CD8+ T cells sorted from blood. This TCR was recovered from a man younger than 30 in good health.

CDR3 protein: CASSRPDSGHSGNTIYF. The DNA of the CDR3 is TGTGCCAGCAGCCGTCCAGACTCAGGCCACTCTGGAAACACCATATATTTT. The chain links TRBV7-9 to TRBJ1-3, with no clear D. Germline CDR1 reads SEHNR; CDR2 reads FQNEAQ (reference sequence). V was cut by 5 bases and J by 0 bases, with 17 bases left in between. CDR3 length: 17 residues. The whole variable domain, filled in from reference TRBV7-9 and TRBJ1-3, reads DTGVSQNPRHKITKRGQNVTFRCDPISEHNRLYWYRQTLGQGPEFLTYFQNEAQLEKSRLLSDRFSAERPKGSFSTLEIQRTEQGDSAMYLCASSRPDSGHSGNTIYFGEGSWLTVV.